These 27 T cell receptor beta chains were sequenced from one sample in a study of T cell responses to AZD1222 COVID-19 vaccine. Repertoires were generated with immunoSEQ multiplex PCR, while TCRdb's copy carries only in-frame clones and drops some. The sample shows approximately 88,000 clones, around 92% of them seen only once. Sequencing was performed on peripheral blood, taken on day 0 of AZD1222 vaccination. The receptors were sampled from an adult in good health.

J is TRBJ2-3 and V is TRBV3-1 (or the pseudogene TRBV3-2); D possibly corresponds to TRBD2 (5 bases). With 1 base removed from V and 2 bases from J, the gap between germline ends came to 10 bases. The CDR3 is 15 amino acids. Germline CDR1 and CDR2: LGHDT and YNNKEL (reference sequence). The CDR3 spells CASSQGERVTDTQYF. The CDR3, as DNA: TGTGCCAGCAGCCAAGGGGAGCGAGTCACAGATACGCAGTATTTT.

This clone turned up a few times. CDR3 loop: CASSVQGEDQPQHF. CDR3 bases: TGTGCCAGCAGCGTACAGGGAGAGGATCAGCCCCAGCATTTT. V and J are TRBV9 and TRBJ1-5, with D possibly matching TRBD1 (5 bases). V was pared by 1 base and J by 5 bases, with 10 bases between. Per germline, CDR1 SGDLS and CDR2 YYNGEE. This CDR3 has 14 amino acids. Based on the CDR3 plus reference TRBV9 and TRBJ1-5, the full variable domain is DSGVTQTPKHLITATGQRVTLRCSPRSGDLSVYWYQQSLDQGLQFLIQYYNGEERAKGNILERFSAQQFPDLHSELNLSSLELGDSALYFCASSVQGEDQPQHFGDGTRLSIL.

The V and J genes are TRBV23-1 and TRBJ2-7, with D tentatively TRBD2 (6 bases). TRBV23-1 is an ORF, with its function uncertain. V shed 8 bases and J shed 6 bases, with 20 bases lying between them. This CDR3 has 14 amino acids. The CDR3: CASGARRGLGEQYF. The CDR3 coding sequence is TGCGCCAGCGGGGCTCGGCGGGGACTCGGCGAGCAGTACTTC.

The CDR3 sequence is CAIQLDLGTGELFF. CDR3 nucleotides: TGTGCCATCCAACTAGACCTAGGCACCGGGGAGCTGTTTTTT. The chain carries TRBV10-3 and TRBJ2-2; D is possibly TRBD2 (5 bases). The ends were cut back, 8 bases at V and 4 bases at J, with 14 bases in the middle. Germline V gene sequence: CDR1 ENHRY, CDR2 SYGVKD. The CDR3 extends over 14 amino acids.

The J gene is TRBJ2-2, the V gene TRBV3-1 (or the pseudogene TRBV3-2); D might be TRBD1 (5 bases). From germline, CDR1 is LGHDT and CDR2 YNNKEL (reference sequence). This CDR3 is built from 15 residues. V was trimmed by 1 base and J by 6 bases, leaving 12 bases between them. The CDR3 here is CASSQVQGNPGELFF. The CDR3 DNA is TGTGCCAGCAGCCAAGTTCAGGGTAACCCCGGGGAGCTGTTTTTT.

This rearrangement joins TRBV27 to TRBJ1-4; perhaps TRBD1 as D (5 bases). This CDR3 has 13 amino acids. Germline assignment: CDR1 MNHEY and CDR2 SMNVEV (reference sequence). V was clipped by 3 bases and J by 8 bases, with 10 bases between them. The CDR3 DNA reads TGTGCCAGCAGTTTCGGGGGTGGGGAAAAACTGTTTTTT. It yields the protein CASSFGGGEKLFF.

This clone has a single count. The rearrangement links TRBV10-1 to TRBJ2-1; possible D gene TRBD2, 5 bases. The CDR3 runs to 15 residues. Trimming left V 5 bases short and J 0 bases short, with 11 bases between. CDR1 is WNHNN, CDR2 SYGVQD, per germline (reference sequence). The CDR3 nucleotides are TGCGCCAGCAGTAGGACTGGCAGCTCCTACAATGAGCAGTTCTTC. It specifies CASSRTGSSYNEQFF.

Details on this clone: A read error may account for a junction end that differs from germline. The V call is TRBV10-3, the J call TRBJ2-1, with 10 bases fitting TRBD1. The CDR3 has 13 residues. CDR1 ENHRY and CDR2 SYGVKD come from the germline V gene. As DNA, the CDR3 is TGTGCCATCAGTGAAGTGGGTAGGGACAGGGGCCTCTTC. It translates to CAISEVGRDRGLF.

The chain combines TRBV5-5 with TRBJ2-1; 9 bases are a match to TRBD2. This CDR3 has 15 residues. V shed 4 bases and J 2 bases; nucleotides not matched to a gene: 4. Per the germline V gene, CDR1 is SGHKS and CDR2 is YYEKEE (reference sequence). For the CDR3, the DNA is TGTGCCAGCAGCGTGACTAGCGGAGCCTACAATGAGCAGTTCTTC. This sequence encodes CASSVTSGAYNEQFF. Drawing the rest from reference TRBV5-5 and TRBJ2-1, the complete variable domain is DAGVTQSPTHLIKTRGQQVTLRCSPISGHKSVSWYQQVLGQGPQFIFQYYEKEERGRGNFPDRFSARQFPNYSSELNVNALLLGDSALYLCASSVTSGAYNEQFFGPGTRLTVL.

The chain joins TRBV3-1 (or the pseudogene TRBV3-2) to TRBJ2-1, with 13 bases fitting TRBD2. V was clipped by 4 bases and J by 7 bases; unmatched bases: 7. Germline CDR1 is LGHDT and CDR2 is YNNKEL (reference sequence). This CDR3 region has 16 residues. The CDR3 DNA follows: TGTGCCAGCAGCCGAGGACTAGCGGGAGTGAGGAATGAGCAGTTCTTC. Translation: CASSRGLAGVRNEQFF.

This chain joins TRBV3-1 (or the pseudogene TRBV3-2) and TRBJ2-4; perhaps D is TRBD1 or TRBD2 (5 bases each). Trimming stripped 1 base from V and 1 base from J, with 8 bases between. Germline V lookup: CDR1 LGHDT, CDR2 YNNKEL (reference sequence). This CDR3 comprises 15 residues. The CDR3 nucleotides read TGTGCCAGCAGCCAAGTAGGGGAGGCCAAAAACATTCAGTACTTC. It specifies CASSQVGEAKNIQYF.

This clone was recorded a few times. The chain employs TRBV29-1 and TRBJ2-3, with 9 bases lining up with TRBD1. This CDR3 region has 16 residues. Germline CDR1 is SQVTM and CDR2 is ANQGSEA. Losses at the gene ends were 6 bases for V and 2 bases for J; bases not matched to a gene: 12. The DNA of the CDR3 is TGCAGCGTGGACTTTGACAGGGGGTATACCACAGATACGCAGTATTTT. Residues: CSVDFDRGYTTDTQYF.

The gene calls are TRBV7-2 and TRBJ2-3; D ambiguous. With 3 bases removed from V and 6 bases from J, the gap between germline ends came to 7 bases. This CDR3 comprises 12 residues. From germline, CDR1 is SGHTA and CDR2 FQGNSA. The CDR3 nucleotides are TGTGCCAGCAGCTTGGTTTCGGATACGCAGTATTTT. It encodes CASSLVSDTQYF.

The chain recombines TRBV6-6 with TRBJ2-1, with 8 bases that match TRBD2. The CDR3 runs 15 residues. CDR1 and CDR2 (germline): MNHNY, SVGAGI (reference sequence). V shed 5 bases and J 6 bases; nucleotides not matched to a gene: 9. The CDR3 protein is CASSRRAGVVNEQFF. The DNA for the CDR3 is TGTGCCAGCAGTCGCCGAGCGGGAGTAGTCAATGAGCAGTTCTTC.

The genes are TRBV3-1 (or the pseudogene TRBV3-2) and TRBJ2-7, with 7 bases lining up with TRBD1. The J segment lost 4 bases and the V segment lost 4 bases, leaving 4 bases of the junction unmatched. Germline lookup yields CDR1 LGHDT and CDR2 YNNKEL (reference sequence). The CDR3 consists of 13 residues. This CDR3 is CASSPWGQYEQYF. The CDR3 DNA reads TGTGCCAGCAGCCCCTGGGGACAGTACGAGCAGTACTTC.

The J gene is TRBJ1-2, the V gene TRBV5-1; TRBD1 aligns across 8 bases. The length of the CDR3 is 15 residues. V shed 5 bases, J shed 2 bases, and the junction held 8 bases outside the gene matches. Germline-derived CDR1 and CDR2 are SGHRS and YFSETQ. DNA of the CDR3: TGCGCCAGCAGAGGAGGGACAGGAGTAAACTATGGCTACACCTTC. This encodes CASRGGTGVNYGYTF.

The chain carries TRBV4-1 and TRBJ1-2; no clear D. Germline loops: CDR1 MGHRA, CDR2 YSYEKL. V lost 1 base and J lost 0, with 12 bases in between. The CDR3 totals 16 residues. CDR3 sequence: CASSQARGFTNYGYTF. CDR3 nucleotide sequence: TGCGCCAGCAGCCAAGCACGGGGTTTCACTAACTATGGCTACACCTTC.

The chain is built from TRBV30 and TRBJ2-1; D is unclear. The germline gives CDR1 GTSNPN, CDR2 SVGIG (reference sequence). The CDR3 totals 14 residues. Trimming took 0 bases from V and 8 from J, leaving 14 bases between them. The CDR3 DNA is TGTGCCTGGAGTGTACTGGGGTTAAGGGATGAGCAGTTCTTC. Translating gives CAWSVLGLRDEQFF.

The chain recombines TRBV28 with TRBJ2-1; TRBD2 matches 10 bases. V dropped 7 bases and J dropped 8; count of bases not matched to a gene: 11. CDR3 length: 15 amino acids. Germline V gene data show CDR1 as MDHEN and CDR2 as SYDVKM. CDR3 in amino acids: CASTPASGSIYEQFF. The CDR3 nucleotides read TGTGCCAGCACCCCAGCTAGCGGGAGCATCTATGAGCAGTTCTTC.

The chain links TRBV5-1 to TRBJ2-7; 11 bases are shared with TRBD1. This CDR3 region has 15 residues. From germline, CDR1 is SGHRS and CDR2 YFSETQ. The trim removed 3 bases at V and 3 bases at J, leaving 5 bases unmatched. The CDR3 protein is CASSSTGTGGYEQYF. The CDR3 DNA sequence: TGCGCCAGCAGCTCAACGGGGACAGGGGGCTACGAGCAGTACTTC. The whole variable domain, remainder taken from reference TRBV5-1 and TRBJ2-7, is KAGVTQTPRYLIKTRGQQVTLSCSPISGHRSVSWYQQTPGQGLQFLFEYFSETQRNKGNFPGRFSGRQFSNSRSEMNVSTLELGDSALYLCASSSTGTGGYEQYFGPGTRLTVT.

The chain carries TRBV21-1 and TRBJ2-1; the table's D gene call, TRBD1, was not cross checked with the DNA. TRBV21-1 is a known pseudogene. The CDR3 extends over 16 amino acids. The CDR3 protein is CASSKGPPARAMEQFF. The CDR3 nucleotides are TGTGCCAGCAGCAAAGGGCCCCCGGCCAGGGCGATGGAGCAGTTCTTC.

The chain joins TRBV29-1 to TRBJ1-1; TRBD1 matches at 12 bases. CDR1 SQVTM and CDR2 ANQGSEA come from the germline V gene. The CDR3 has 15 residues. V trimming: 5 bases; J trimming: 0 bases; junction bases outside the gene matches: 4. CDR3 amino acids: CSVWDRGRVNTEAFF. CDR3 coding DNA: TGCAGCGTTTGGGACAGGGGGCGGGTGAACACTGAAGCTTTCTTT.

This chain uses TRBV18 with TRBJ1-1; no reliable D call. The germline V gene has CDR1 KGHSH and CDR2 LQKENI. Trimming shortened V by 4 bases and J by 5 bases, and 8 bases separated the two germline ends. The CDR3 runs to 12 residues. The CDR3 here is CASSRGDTEAFF. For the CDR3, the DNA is TGTGCCAGCTCACGTGGCGATACTGAAGCTTTCTTT.

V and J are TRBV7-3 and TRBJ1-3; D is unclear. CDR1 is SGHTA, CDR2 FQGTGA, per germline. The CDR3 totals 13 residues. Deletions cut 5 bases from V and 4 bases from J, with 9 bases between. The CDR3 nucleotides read TGTGCCAGCAGCAAAGCTTCAGGAAACACCATATATTTT. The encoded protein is CASSKASGNTIYF.

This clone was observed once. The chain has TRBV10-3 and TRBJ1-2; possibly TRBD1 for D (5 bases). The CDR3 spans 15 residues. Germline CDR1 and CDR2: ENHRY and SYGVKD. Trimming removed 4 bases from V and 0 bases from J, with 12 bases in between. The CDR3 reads CAISGQTETNYGYTF. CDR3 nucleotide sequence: TGTGCCATCAGTGGCCAGACAGAGACTAACTATGGCTACACCTTC.

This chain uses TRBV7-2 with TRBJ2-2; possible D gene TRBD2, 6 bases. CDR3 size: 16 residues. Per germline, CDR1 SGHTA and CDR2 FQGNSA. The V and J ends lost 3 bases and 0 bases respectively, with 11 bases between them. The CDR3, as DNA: TGTGCCAGCAGCTTTGGGGGACTCGCGAACACCGGGGAGCTGTTTTTT. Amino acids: CASSFGGLANTGELFF.

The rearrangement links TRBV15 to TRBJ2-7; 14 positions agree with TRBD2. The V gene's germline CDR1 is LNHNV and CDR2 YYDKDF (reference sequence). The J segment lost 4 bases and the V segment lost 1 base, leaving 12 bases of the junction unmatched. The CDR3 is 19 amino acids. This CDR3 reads CATSRGVSGTSGRKYEQYF. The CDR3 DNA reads TGTGCCACCAGCAGAGGTGTATCCGGGACTAGCGGGAGAAAATACGAGCAGTACTTC.